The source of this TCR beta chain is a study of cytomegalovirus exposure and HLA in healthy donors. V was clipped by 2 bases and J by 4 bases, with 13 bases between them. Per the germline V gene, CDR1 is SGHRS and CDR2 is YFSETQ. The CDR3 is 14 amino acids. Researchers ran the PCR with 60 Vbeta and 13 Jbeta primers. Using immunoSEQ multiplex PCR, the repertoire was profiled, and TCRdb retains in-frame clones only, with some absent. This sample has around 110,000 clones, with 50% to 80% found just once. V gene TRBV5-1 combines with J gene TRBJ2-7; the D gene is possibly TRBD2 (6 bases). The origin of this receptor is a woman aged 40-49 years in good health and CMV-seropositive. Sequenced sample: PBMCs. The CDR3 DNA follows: TGCGCCAGCAGCTTCGGAGGGCCTGGATACGAGCAGTACTTC. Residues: CASSFGGPGYEQYF. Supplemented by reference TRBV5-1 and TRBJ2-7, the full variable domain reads KAGVTQTPRYLIKTRGQQVTLSCSPISGHRSVSWYQQTPGQGLQFLFEYFSETQRNKGNFPGRFSGRQFSNSRSEMNVSTLELGDSALYLCASSFGGPGYEQYFGPGTRLTVT.